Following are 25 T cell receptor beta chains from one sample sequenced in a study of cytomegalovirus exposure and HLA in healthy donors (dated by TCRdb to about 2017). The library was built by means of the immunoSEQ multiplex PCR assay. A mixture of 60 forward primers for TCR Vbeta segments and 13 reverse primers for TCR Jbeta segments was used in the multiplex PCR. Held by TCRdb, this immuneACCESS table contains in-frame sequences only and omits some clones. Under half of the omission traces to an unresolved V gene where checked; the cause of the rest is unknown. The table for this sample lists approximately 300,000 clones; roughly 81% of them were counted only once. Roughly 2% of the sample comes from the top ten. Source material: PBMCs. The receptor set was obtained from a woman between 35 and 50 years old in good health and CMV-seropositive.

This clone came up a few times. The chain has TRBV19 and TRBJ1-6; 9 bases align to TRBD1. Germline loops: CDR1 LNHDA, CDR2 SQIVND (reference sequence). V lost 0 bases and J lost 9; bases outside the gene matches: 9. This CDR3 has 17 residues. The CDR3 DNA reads TGTGCCAGTAGTATAGATAAACAGGGGGCATCTGCTTCACCCCTCCACTTT. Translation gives CASSIDKQGASASPLHF.

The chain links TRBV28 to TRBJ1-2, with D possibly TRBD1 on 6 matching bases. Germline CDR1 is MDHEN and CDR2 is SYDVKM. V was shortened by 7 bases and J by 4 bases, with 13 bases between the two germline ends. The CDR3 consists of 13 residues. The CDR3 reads CASISTGFYGYTF. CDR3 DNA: TGTGCCAGCATCAGTACAGGGTTCTATGGCTACACCTTC.

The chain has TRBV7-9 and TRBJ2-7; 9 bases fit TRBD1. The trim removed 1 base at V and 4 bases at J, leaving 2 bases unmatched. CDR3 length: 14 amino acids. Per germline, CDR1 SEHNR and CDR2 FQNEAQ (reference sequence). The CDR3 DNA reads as TGTGCCAGCAGCTTAGTGGACAGGGGTTACGAGCAGTACTTC. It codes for CASSLVDRGYEQYF.

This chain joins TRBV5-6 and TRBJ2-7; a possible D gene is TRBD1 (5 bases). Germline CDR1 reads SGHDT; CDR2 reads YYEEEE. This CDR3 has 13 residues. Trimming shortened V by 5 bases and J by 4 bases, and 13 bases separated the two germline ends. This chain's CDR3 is CASSIPDTYEQYF. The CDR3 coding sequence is TGTGCCAGCAGTATTCCGGACACGTACGAGCAGTACTTC. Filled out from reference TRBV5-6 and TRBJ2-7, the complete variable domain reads DAGVTQSPTHLIKTRGQQVTLRCSPKSGHDTVSWYQQALGQGPQFIFQYYEEEERQRGNFPDRFSGHQFPNYSSELNVNALLLGDSALYLCASSIPDTYEQYFGPGTRLTVT.

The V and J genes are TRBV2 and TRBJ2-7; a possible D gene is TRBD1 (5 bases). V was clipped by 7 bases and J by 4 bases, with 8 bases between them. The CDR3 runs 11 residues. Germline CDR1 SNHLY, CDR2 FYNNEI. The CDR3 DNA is TGTGCCAGCAAAGGGGTTTACGAGCAGTACTTC. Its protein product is CASKGVYEQYF.

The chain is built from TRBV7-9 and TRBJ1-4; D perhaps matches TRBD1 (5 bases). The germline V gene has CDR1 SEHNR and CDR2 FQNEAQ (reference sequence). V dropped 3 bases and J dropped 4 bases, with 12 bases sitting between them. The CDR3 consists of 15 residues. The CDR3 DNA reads TGTGCCAGCAGCTTTGGGACGGGGGATAATGAAAAACTGTTTTTT. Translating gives CASSFGTGDNEKLFF. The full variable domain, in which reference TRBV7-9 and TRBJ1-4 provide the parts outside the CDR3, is DTGVSQNPRHKITKRGQNVTFRCDPISEHNRLYWYRQTLGQGPEFLTYFQNEAQLEKSRLLSDRFSAERPKGSFSTLEIQRTEQGDSAMYLCASSFGTGDNEKLFFGSGTQLSVL.

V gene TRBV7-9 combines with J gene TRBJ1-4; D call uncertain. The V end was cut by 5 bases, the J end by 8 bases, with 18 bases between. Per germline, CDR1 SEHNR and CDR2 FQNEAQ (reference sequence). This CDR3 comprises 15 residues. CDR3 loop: CASSPGVSGWEKLFF. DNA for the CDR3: TGTGCCAGCAGCCCCGGGGTCTCGGGGTGGGAAAAACTGTTTTTT.

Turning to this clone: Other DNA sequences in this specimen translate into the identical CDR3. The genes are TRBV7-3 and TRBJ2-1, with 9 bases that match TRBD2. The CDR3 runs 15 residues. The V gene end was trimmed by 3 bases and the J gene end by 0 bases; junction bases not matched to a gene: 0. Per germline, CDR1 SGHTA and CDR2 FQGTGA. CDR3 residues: CASSFSGSSYNEQFF. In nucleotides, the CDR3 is TGTGCCAGCAGCTTTAGCGGGAGCTCCTACAATGAGCAGTTCTTC.

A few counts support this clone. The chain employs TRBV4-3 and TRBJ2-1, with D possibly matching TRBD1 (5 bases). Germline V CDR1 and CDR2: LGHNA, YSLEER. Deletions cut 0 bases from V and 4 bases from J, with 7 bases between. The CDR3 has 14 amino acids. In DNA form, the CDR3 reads TGCGCCAGCAGCCAAGACAGGGCTTACAATGAGCAGTTCTTC. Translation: CASSQDRAYNEQFF.

Here the CDR3 DNA reads TGTGCCAGCAGCGCCGGGTACTCCTACAATGAGCAGTTCTTC. It codes for CASSAGYSYNEQFF. The chain is built from TRBV7-6 and TRBJ2-1, with D unresolved. The V and J ends lost 5 bases and 0 bases respectively, with 8 bases between them. The length of the CDR3 is 14 residues. Germline CDR1 reads SGHVS; CDR2 reads FNYEAQ. The whole variable domain, remainder taken from reference TRBV7-6 and TRBJ2-1, is GAGVSQSPRYKVTKRGQDVALRCDPISGHVSLYWYRQALGQGPEFLTYFNYEAQQDKSGLPNDRFSAERPEGSISTLTIQRTEQRDSAMYRCASSAGYSYNEQFFGPGTRLTVL.

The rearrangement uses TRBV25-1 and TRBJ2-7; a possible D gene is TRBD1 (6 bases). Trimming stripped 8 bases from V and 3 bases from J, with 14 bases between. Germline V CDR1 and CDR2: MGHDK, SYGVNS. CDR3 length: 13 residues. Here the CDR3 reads CASLSGTSYEQYF. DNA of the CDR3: TGTGCCAGCCTCTCCGGGACAAGCTACGAGCAGTACTTC.

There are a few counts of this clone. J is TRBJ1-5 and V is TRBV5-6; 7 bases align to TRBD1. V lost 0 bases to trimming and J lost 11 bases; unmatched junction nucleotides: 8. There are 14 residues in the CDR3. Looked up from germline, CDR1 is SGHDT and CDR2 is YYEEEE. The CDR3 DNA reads TGTGCCAGCAGCTTGGAACAGGGGTCTGCAGCCCAGCATTTT. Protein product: CASSLEQGSAAQHF.

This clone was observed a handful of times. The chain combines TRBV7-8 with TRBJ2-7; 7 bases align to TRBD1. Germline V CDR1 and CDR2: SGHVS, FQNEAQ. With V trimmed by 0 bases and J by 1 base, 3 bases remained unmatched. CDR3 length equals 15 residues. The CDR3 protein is CASSLAGTASYEQYF. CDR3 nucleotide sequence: TGTGCCAGCAGCTTAGCCGGGACAGCATCCTACGAGCAGTACTTC.

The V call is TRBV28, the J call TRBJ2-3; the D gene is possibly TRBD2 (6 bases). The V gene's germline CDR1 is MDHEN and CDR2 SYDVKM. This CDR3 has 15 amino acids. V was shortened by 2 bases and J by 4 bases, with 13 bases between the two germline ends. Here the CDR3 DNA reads TGTGCCAGCAGTTTAACGGGAGATTCGGCAGATACGCAGTATTTT. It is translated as CASSLTGDSADTQYF.

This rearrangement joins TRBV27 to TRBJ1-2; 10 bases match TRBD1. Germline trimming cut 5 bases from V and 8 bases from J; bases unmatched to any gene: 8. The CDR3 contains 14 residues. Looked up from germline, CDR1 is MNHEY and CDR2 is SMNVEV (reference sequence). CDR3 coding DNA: TGTGCCAGCAGTGGACGACAGGGGGCAGGGGGCTACACCTTC. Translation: CASSGRQGAGGYTF.

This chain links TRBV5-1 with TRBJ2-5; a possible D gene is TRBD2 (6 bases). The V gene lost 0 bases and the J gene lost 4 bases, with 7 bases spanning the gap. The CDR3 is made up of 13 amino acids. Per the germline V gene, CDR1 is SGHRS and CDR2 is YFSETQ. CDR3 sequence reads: CASSLEGGETQYF. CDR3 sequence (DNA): TGCGCCAGCAGCTTGGAGGGAGGAGAGACCCAGTACTTC. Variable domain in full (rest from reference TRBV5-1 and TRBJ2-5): KAGVTQTPRYLIKTRGQQVTLSCSPISGHRSVSWYQQTPGQGLQFLFEYFSETQRNKGNFPGRFSGRQFSNSRSEMNVSTLELGDSALYLCASSLEGGETQYFGPGTRLLVL.

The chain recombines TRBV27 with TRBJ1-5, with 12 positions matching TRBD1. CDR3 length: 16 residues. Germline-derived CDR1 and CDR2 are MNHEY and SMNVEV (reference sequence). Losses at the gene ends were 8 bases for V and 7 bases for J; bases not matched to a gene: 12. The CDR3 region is CASGTRDRGQGQPQHF. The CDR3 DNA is TGTGCCAGCGGTACCCGGGACAGGGGGCAAGGACAGCCCCAGCATTTT.

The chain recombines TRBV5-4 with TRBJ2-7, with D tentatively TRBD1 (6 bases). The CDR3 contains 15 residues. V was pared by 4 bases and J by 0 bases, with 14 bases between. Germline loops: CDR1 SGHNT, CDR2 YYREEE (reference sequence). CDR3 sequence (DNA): TGTGCCAGCAGCACCCAGGGGAAGAGCTCCTACGAGCAGTACTTC. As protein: CASSTQGKSSYEQYF.

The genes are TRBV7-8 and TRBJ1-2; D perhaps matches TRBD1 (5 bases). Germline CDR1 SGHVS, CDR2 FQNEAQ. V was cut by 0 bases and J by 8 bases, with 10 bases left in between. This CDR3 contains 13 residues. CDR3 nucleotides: TGTGCCAGCAGCTTAGCGGGCCAGGGAGGCTACACCTTC. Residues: CASSLAGQGGYTF. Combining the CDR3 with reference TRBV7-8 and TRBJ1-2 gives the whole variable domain GAGVSQSPRYKVAKRGQDVALRCDPISGHVSLFWYQQALGQGPEFLTYFQNEAQLDKSGLPSDRFFAERPEGSVSTLKIQRTQQEDSAVYLCASSLAGQGGYTFGSGTRLTVV.

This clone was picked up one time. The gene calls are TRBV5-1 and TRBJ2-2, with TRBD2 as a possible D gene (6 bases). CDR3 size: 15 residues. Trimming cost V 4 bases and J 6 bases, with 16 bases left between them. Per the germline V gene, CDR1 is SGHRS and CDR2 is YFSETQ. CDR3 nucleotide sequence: TGCGCCAGCAGCGGCACTAGCACTCCATCCGGGGAGCTGTTTTTT. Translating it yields CASSGTSTPSGELFF.

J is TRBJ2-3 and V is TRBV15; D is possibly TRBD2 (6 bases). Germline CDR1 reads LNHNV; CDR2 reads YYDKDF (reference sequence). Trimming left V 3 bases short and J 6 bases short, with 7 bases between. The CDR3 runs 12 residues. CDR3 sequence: CATSSRGDTQYF. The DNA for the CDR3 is TGTGCCACCAGCAGCCGGGGGGATACGCAGTATTTT.

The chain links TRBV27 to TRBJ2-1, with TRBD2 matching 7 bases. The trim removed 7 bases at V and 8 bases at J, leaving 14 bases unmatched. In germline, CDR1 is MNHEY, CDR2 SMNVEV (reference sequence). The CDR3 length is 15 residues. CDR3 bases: TGTGCCAGCATGGGCGGGAGTATGGTAGGCCATGAGCAGTTCTTC. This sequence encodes CASMGGSMVGHEQFF.

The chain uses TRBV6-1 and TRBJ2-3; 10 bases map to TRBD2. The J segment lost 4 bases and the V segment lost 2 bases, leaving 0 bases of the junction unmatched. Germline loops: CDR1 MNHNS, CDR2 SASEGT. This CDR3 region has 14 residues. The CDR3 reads CASSESGRADTQYF. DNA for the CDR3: TGTGCCAGCAGTGAAAGCGGGAGGGCAGATACGCAGTATTTT.

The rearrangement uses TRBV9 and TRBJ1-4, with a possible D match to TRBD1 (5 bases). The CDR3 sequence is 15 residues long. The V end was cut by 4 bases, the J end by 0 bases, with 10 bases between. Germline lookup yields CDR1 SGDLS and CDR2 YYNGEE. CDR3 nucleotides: TGTGCCAGCAGCCCCGGGGGTGCAACTAATGAAAAACTGTTTTTT. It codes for CASSPGGATNEKLFF.

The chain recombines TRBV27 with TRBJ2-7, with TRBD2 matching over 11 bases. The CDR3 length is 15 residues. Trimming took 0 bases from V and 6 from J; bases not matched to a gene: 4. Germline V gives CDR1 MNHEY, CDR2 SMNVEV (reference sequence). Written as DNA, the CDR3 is TGTGCCAGCAGTTTATCGCCTAGCGGGAGGACCGAGCAGTACTTC. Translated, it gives CASSLSPSGRTEQYF.